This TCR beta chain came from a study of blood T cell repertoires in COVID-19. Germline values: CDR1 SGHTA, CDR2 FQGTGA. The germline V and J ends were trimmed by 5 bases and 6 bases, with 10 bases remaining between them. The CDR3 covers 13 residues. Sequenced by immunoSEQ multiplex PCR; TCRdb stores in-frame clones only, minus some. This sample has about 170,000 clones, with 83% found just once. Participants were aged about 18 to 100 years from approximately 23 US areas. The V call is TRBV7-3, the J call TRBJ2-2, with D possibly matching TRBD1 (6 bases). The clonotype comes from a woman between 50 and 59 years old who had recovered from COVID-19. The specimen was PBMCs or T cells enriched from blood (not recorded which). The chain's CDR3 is CASSPGTSGELFF. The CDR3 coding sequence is TGTGCCAGCAGCCCCGGGACATCCGGGGAGCTGTTTTTT.